Following are 21 T cell receptor beta chains from one sample sequenced in a study of human T cells and chemical hapten exposure. Time point noted: patch test 2, 6 weeks after DPC sensitization. Documented treatment: therapeutic diphenylcyclopropenone sensitization with weekly scalp DPC. TCRdb independently ran MiXCR on the RACE reads; one entry per CDR3 protein. The sample yields some 90,000 distinct CDR3 sequences, 11% seen once. The sample in question was whole blood, obtained in connection with sensitization to the hapten diphenylcyclopropenone (DPC). These receptor sequences come from a woman in her 40s with alopecia areata. Some clones in this sample may be carry-over from other donors' samples.

This clonotype came up a few times. CDR3 in DNA: TGCAGCGTTGAAGATCAGGGTCGCAGGGGGGGGCAAGAGACCCAGTACTTC. Translating gives CSVEDQGRRGGQETQYF. This chain uses TRBV29-1 with TRBJ2-5; D may match TRBD1 or TRBD2 (7 bases each). Between the trimmed V and J ends, which lost 0 bases and 2 bases, there was a span of 19 bases. The CDR3 has 17 residues. Germline V gene data show CDR1 as SQVTM and CDR2 as ANQGSEA.

This clonotype was counted between two and nine times. This chain connects TRBV3-1 to TRBJ1-2; 11 bases are shared with TRBD1. This CDR3 is built from 19 residues. V lost 1 base, J lost 4 bases, and 14 bases stayed unmatched. The germline V gene has CDR1 LGHDT and CDR2 YNNKEL (reference sequence). This chain's CDR3 is CASSQVDRGRKTTIYGYTF. CDR3 DNA sequence: TGTGCCAGCAGCCAAGTGGACAGGGGGCGCAAAACGACAATCTATGGCTACACCTTC.

This clonotype was detected only a few times. J is TRBJ2-4 and V is TRBV7-2, with D possibly being TRBD1 (6 bases). The V end lost 5 bases, the J end lost 0 bases, and 29 bases lay between the germline ends. This CDR3 contains 21 residues. Germline lookup yields CDR1 SGHTA and CDR2 FQGNSA. CDR3 sequence reads: CASSTPLDRFNDFLAKNIQYF. The CDR3 coding sequence is TGTGCCAGCAGCACCCCACTGGACAGATTTAATGATTTTCTAGCCAAAAACATTCAGTACTTC.

Of note for this clonotype: One junction end disagrees with the germline gene, perhaps due to a read error. The chain recombines TRBV20-1 with TRBJ2-7; 11 bases match TRBD2. CDR3 length equals 12 residues. CDR1 is DFQATT and CDR2 is SNEGSKA in the germline V gene (reference sequence). The CDR3 coding sequence is TGCAGTGCTAGAATTCCTAGCGGGAGGTCGGTCTTC. This sequence encodes CSARIPSGRSVF.

This clonotype was counted a few times. The V gene is TRBV21-1, the J gene TRBJ2-7; no check of the table's D call, TRBD1, against the DNA was made. TRBV21-1 is labeled a pseudogene. The CDR3 consists of 15 residues. The CDR3 DNA follows: TGTGCCAGCAGCAACCCCGGGCCTTGGGGCTACGAGCAGTACTTC. Translating gives CASSNPGPWGYEQYF.

This clonotype was detected ten times or more. The CDR3 loop is CSASRPGYRTDEQFF. The CDR3 DNA follows: TGCAGTGCTAGCCGCCCGGGCTATCGCACGGATGAGCAGTTCTTC. The chain links TRBV20-1 to TRBJ2-1; D ambiguous. This CDR3 is built from 15 residues. In germline, CDR1 is DFQATT, CDR2 SNEGSKA (reference sequence). Trimming left V 3 bases short and J 8 bases short, with 20 bases between.

A few counts support this clonotype. CDR3 sequence (DNA): TGTGCCAGCAGTGATCCCCAGGGACAGTCCTACGAGCAGTACTTC. Translation: CASSDPQGQSYEQYF. This chain uses TRBV2 with TRBJ2-7; TRBD1 matches 7 bases. The trim removed 3 bases at V and 1 base at J, leaving 6 bases unmatched. Germline V gene sequence: CDR1 SNHLY, CDR2 FYNNEI. This CDR3 has 15 residues.

The chain couples TRBV10-3 to TRBJ1-2; the D gene is possibly TRBD1 (6 bases). The V gene's germline CDR1 is ENHRY and CDR2 SYGVKD. CDR3 length: 13 residues. The V end lost 3 bases, the J end lost 4 bases, and 9 bases lay between the germline ends. This CDR3 is CAISDGGGYGYTF. The DNA of the CDR3 is TGTGCCATCAGTGACGGGGGCGGCTATGGCTACACCTTC.

There are many counts of this clonotype. V usage is TRBV12-3 or TRBV12-4 and J usage is TRBJ2-5; the match to TRBD2 covers 7 bases. The CDR3 loop spans 14 amino acids. The trim removed 3 bases at V and 5 bases at J, leaving 6 bases unmatched. CDR3 loop: CASSFYVGGETQYF. The CDR3, as DNA: TGTGCCAGCAGTTTTTACGTGGGAGGGGAGACCCAGTACTTC.

Concerning this clonotype itself: At one end, the junction sequence differs from germline, possibly due to a read error. The J gene is TRBJ2-1, the V gene TRBV11-3; perhaps TRBD2 as D (5 bases). The length of the CDR3 is 13 residues. Germline values: CDR1 SGHNT, CDR2 YENEEA. CDR3 DNA: TGTGCCAGCAAGGGCGCGGGCTACAAAGAGCAGTTCTTC. Protein sequence: CASKGAGYKEQFF.

This clonotype is labeled medium-sized. The chain employs TRBV9 and TRBJ2-2; TRBD2 matches 8 bases. Unmatched junction bases numbered 6, after V lost 6 bases and J lost 2 bases. The germline V gene encodes CDR1 SGDLS and CDR2 YYNGEE. This CDR3 is 15 amino acids long. Here the CDR3 reads CASTGAGGNTGELFF. The CDR3 bases are TGTGCCAGCACAGGGGCGGGAGGCAACACCGGGGAGCTGTTTTTT.

Ten or more counts support this clonotype. The rearrangement uses TRBV6-5 and TRBJ1-6; D is unresolved. Germline CDR1 and CDR2: MNHEY and SVGAGI. The CDR3 has 15 residues. The V end lost 6 bases, the J end lost 0 bases, and 9 bases lay between the germline ends. CDR3 amino acids: CASRAGSSYNSPLHF. The CDR3 DNA sequence: TGTGCCAGCAGAGCGGGGAGCTCCTATAATTCACCCCTCCACTTT.

This clonotype was observed a handful of times. The chain recombines TRBV14 with TRBJ2-5; 9 positions match TRBD2. The J segment lost 4 bases and the V segment lost 0 bases, leaving 9 bases of the junction unmatched. Germline loops: CDR1 SGHDN, CDR2 FVKESK. CDR3 length: 17 amino acids. The CDR3 DNA sequence: TGTGCCAGCAGCCAAGACCTCGGAACTAGCGGGCGAGAGACCCAGTACTTC. Translation gives CASSQDLGTSGRETQYF.

The sample holds a few counts of this clonotype. This sequence joins TRBV29-1 and TRBJ2-5; 7 bases fit TRBD1. Trimming cost V 5 bases and J 1 base; bases outside gene matches: 4. CDR3 size: 13 residues. Per germline, CDR1 SQVTM and CDR2 ANQGSEA. This chain's CDR3 is CSVKGQAQETQYF. The CDR3 DNA follows: TGCAGCGTTAAAGGACAGGCCCAAGAGACCCAGTACTTC. Full variable domain (outside the CDR3, taken from reference TRBV29-1 and TRBJ2-5): SAVISQKPSRDICQRGTSLTIQCQVDSQVTMMFWYRQQPGQSLTLIATANQGSEATYESGFVIDKFPISRPNLTFSTLTVSNMSPEDSSIYLCSVKGQAQETQYFGPGTRLLVL.

Ten or more counts support this clonotype. The chain recombines TRBV29-1 with TRBJ2-7; D possibly corresponds to TRBD2 (6 bases). Germline CDR1 reads SQVTM; CDR2 reads ANQGSEA. The CDR3 length is 14 residues. The V and J ends lost 6 bases and 0 bases respectively, with 15 bases between them. CDR3 protein: CSVPAGPSSYEQYF. CDR3 nucleotides: TGCAGCGTCCCCGCGGGACCAAGCTCCTACGAGCAGTACTTC.

This clonotype was detected many times. The gene calls are TRBV29-1 and TRBJ2-5; TRBD2 matches at 7 bases. The V and J ends lost 3 bases and 1 base, in that order; junction bases with no gene match: 2. CDR3 length equals 13 residues. Germline loops: CDR1 SQVTM, CDR2 ANQGSEA. The CDR3 sequence is CSVDGGSQETQYF. CDR3 in DNA: TGCAGCGTTGACGGCGGGAGCCAAGAGACCCAGTACTTC.

This clonotype was detected many times. The chain employs TRBV29-1 and TRBJ2-1; D is unclear. This CDR3 is 14 amino acids long. Looked up from germline, CDR1 is SQVTM and CDR2 is ANQGSEA. V was shortened by 7 bases and J by 0 bases, with 13 bases between the two germline ends. CDR3 region: CSASTLDSYNEQFF. The DNA for the CDR3 is TGCAGCGCCTCGACTCTAGACTCCTACAATGAGCAGTTCTTC.

The chain uses TRBV7-2 and TRBJ2-7; unclear D gene. The CDR3 totals 13 residues. V dropped 5 bases and J dropped 5 bases, with 13 bases sitting between them. Germline V CDR1 and CDR2: SGHTA, FQGNSA. The CDR3, as DNA: TGTGCCAGCAGCCCTTGGCACCTTGACGAGCAGTACTTC. Translation gives CASSPWHLDEQYF.

The chain carries TRBV14 and TRBJ1-4; tentative D call: TRBD1 (6 bases). V dropped 1 base and J dropped 8 bases, with 8 bases sitting between them. Germline V gives CDR1 SGHDN, CDR2 FVKESK. The CDR3 consists of 13 residues. CDR3 in DNA: TGTGCCAGCAGCCAAGTTGGGGGCGAAAAACTGTTTTTT. This encodes CASSQVGGEKLFF.

The chain joins TRBV9 to TRBJ2-3, with D maybe TRBD1 (5 bases). This CDR3 contains 13 residues. CDR1 is SGDLS and CDR2 is YYNGEE in the germline V gene. With 0 bases removed from V and 3 bases from J, the gap between germline ends came to 5 bases. The CDR3 DNA follows: TGTGCCAGCAGCGTAGACAGGACAGATACGCAGTATTTT. This codes for CASSVDRTDTQYF.

In its sample, this clonotype was seen many times. This rearrangement joins TRBV15 to TRBJ1-1; tentatively, D is TRBD1 (5 bases). The CDR3 is 15 amino acids. Germline V CDR1 and CDR2: LNHNV, YYDKDF (reference sequence). The ends were cut back, 3 bases at V and 4 bases at J, with 15 bases in the middle. As DNA, the CDR3 is TGTGCCACCAGCAGGGGAACCGGGCAGGGCACTGAAGCTTTCTTT. Amino acids: CATSRGTGQGTEAFF. The whole variable domain, filled in from reference TRBV15 and TRBJ1-1, reads DAMVIQNPRYQVTQFGKPVTLSCSQTLNHNVMYWYQQKSSQAPKLLFHYYDKDFNNEADTPDNFQSRRPNTSFCFLDIRSPGLGDTAMYLCATSRGTGQGTEAFFGQGTRLTVV.